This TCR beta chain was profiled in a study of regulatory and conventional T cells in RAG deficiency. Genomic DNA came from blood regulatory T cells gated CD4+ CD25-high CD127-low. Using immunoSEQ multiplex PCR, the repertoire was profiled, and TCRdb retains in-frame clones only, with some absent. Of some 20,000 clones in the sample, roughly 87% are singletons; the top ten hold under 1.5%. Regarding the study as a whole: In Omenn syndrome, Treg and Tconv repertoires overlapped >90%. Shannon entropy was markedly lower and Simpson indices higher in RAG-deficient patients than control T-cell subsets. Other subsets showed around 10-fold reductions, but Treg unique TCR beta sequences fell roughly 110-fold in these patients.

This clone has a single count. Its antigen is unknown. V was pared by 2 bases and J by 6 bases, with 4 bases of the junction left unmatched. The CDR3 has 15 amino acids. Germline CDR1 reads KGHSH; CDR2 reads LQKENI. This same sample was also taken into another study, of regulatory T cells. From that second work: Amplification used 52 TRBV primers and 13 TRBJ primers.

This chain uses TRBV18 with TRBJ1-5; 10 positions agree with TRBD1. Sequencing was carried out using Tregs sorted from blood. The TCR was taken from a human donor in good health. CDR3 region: CASSPGTGAGQPQHF. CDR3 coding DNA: TGTGCCAGCTCACCAGGGACAGGGGCGGGTCAGCCCCAGCATTTT.